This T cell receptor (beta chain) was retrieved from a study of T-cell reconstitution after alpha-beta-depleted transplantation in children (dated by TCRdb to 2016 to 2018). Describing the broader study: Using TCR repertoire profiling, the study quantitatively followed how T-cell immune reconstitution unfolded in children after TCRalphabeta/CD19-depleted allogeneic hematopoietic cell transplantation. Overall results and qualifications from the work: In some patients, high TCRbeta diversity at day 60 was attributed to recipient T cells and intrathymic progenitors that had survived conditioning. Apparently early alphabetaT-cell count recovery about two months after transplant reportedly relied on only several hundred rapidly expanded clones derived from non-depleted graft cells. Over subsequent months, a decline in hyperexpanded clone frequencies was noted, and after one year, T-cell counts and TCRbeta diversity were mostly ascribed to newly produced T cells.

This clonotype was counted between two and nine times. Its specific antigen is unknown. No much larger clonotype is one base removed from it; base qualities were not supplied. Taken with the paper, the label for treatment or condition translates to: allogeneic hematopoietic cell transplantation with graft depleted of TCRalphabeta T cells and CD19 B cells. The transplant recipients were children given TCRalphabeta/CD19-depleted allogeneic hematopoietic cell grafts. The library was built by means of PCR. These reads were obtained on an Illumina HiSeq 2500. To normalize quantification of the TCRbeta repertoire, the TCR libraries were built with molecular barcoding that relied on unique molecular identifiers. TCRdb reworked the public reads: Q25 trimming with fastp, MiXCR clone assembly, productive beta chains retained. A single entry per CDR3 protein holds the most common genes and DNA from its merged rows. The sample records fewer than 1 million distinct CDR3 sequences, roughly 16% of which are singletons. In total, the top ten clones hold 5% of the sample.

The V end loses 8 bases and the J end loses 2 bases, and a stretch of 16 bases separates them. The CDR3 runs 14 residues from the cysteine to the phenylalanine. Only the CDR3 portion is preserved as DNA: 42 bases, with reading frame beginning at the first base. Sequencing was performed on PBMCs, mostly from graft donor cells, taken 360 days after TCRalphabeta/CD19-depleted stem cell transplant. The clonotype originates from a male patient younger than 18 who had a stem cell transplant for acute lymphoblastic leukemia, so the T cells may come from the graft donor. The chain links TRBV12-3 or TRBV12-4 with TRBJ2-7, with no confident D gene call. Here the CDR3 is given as CASPPTAFPYEQYF. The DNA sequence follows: TGTGCCAGCCCTCCAACAGCCTTTCCCTACGAGCAGTACTTC.